The next 30 T cell receptor beta chains were all read from a single sample in a study of T-cell reconstitution after alpha-beta-depleted transplantation in children. The TCRbeta library was prepared with unique molecular identifiers. TCRdb re-called the PCR reads through MiXCR, storing one row per CDR3 protein. The sample yields more than 150,000 distinct CDR3 sequences, roughly 15% seen once. The sequences come from PBMCs from the stem cell graft donor, collected from the stem cell graft. These receptors came from a human donor who donated a stem cell graft to a child with acute lymphoblastic leukemia.

This clonotype was counted many times. The rearrangement links TRBV6-6 to TRBJ1-1; possibly TRBD1 for D (5 bases). The CDR3 sequence is 12 residues long. V gave up 5 bases and J gave up 9 bases, with 13 bases separating them. Per the germline V gene, CDR1 is MNHNY and CDR2 is SVGAGI (reference sequence). The CDR3 DNA is TGTGCCAGCAGTGGTCCAGGGAGGAAAGCTTTCTTT. Translating gives CASSGPGRKAFF.

The chain has TRBV29-1 and TRBJ2-1; 10 bases map to TRBD1. Germline V gene data show CDR1 as SQVTM and CDR2 as ANQGSEA. This CDR3 has 14 residues. V trimming: 7 bases; J trimming: 5 bases; junction bases outside the gene matches: 8. CDR3 in DNA: TGCAGCGCCGAGACAGGGGGCTGGAACAATGAGCAGTTCTTC. This sequence encodes CSAETGGWNNEQFF.

This clonotype was counted ten times or more. The chain has TRBV12-3 or TRBV12-4 and TRBJ1-1; D is ambiguous. Between the trimmed V and J ends, which lost 2 bases and 2 bases, there was a span of 3 bases. The CDR3 is made up of 12 amino acids. The CDR3 is CASSLTNTEAFF. Written as DNA, the CDR3 is TGTGCCAGCAGTTTAACTAACACTGAAGCTTTCTTT.

This clonotype occurred many times. This chain uses TRBV5-1 with TRBJ1-1; D call uncertain. Germline V gene lookup returns CDR1 SGHRS and CDR2 YFSETQ. This CDR3 is 14 amino acids long. The V end was cut by 0 bases, the J end by 0 bases, with 6 bases between. CDR3 DNA sequence: TGCGCCAGCAGCTTGGAGACAATGAACACTGAAGCTTTCTTT. It translates to CASSLETMNTEAFF.

This clonotype has only a few counts. This rearrangement joins TRBV12-3 or TRBV12-4 to TRBJ2-3; D may be TRBD1 (7 bases). The CDR3 covers 17 residues. V lost 5 bases and J 0 bases, leaving 18 bases between the germline ends. CDR3 amino acids: CASSPWTGGYSTDTQYF. The CDR3 DNA reads TGTGCCAGCAGTCCCTGGACAGGAGGGTATAGCACAGATACGCAGTATTTT.

This clonotype has only a few counts. The chain links TRBV6-1 to TRBJ2-1, with D uncertain. This CDR3 has 12 residues. V was clipped by 3 bases and J by 8 bases, with 8 bases between them. Germline lookup yields CDR1 MNHNS and CDR2 SASEGT. The CDR3 spells CASSEERYEQFF. CDR3 nucleotides: TGTGCCAGCAGTGAGGAGCGCTATGAGCAGTTCTTC.

The chain couples TRBV7-7 to TRBJ2-5; 8 positions match TRBD2. CDR3 length equals 18 residues. Germline V gene sequence: CDR1 SSHAT, CDR2 FNYEAQ (reference sequence). The CDR3 is CAEGLKPGREREKETQYF. The CDR3 bases are TGTGCGGAGGGACTCAAACCCGGGCGGGAGCGGGAGAAAGAGACCCAGTACTTC.

This clonotype was recorded once. A much larger clone differs from this one at a single base, so this may be a read error. V usage is TRBV11-2 and J usage is TRBJ2-7, with unresolved D. Germline CDR1 is SGHAT and CDR2 is FQNNGV. The length of the CDR3 is 15 residues. In DNA, the CDR3 is TGTGCCAGCAGCTTAGATAGGGTAATGAACTACGAGCCGTACTTC. Its protein product is CASSLDRVMNYEPYF.

This clonotype was counted ten times or more. The CDR3 loop reads CASSLGPDKTYEQYF. CDR3 in DNA: TGTGCCAGCAGTTTAGGTCCGGACAAAACCTACGAGCAGTACTTC. This chain links TRBV12-3 or TRBV12-4 with TRBJ2-7; a weak D match, TRBD1 (5 bases). V was pared by 1 base and J by 2 bases, with 12 bases between. The CDR3 is made up of 15 amino acids.

The J gene is TRBJ2-7, the V gene TRBV2, with 8 bases identical to TRBD2. Looked up from germline, CDR1 is SNHLY and CDR2 is FYNNEI. CDR3 length: 22 residues. Trimming removed 4 bases from V and 0 bases from J; junction bases left unmatched: 26. The CDR3 sequence: CASSAGVAGPAPSGASSYEQYF. The CDR3 coding sequence is TGTGCCAGCAGTGCCGGGGTAGCGGGGCCAGCTCCCAGCGGGGCCAGCTCCTACGAGCAGTACTTC.

A few counts support this clonotype. The gene calls are TRBV20-1 and TRBJ2-7; 9 bases are a match to TRBD2. Germline CDR1 DFQATT, CDR2 SNEGSKA (reference sequence). V lost 4 bases to trimming and J lost 1 base; unmatched junction nucleotides: 17. This CDR3 comprises 18 residues. The CDR3: CSANTGVAAGGPSYEQYF. CDR3 sequence (DNA): TGCAGTGCTAATACCGGGGTGGCGGCGGGAGGGCCGTCCTACGAGCAGTACTTC.

This clonotype has ten or more counts. The chain links TRBV6-5 to TRBJ1-2; D is perhaps TRBD1 (5 bases). The CDR3 is 15 residues long. Germline values: CDR1 MNHEY, CDR2 SVGAGI. V lost 6 bases and J lost 0, with 14 bases in between. This CDR3 is CASRRTGTANYGYTF. DNA of the CDR3: TGTGCCAGCAGACGCACAGGCACTGCTAACTATGGCTACACCTTC.

This clonotype was detected many times. The J gene is TRBJ2-1, the V gene TRBV5-1, with 10 positions matching TRBD2. The length of the CDR3 is 15 residues. Germline V gene lookup returns CDR1 SGHRS and CDR2 YFSETQ. V lost 1 base to trimming and J lost 6 bases; unmatched junction nucleotides: 4. This CDR3 reads CASSLMPSGSNEQFF. CDR3 bases: TGCGCCAGCAGCTTGATGCCTAGCGGGAGCAATGAGCAGTTCTTC. The complete variable domain, with remaining parts taken from reference TRBV5-1 and TRBJ2-1, reads KAGVTQTPRYLIKTRGQQVTLSCSPISGHRSVSWYQQTPGQGLQFLFEYFSETQRNKGNFPGRFSGRQFSNSRSEMNVSTLELGDSALYLCASSLMPSGSNEQFFGPGTRLTVL.

The V call is TRBV6-5, the J call TRBJ2-2; the match to TRBD1 covers 7 bases. V shed 0 bases and J 3 bases; nucleotides not matched to a gene: 10. This CDR3 has 18 amino acids. Germline-derived CDR1 and CDR2 are MNHEY and SVGAGI. The DNA of the CDR3 is TGTGCCAGCAGTTACTCGAAGCGTGGGACAGAACACACCGGGGAGCTGTTTTTT. This sequence encodes CASSYSKRGTEHTGELFF.

At least ten counts were recorded for this clonotype. The rearrangement joins TRBV7-8 to TRBJ2-1, with 7 bases that match TRBD2. CDR3 size: 14 residues. Losses at the gene ends were 5 bases for V and 8 bases for J; bases not matched to a gene: 9. Germline lookup yields CDR1 SGHVS and CDR2 FQNEAQ. The CDR3 bases are TGTGCCAGCAGCCCTAGAGGGAGGGTCCATGAGCAGTTCTTC. Protein product: CASSPRGRVHEQFF. The full variable domain, rest sourced from reference TRBV7-8 and TRBJ2-1, is GAGVSQSPRYKVAKRGQDVALRCDPISGHVSLFWYQQALGQGPEFLTYFQNEAQLDKSGLPSDRFFAERPEGSVSTLKIQRTQQEDSAVYLCASSPRGRVHEQFFGPGTRLTVL.

The genes are TRBV5-1 and TRBJ2-6, with 7 bases fitting TRBD1. With 4 bases clipped from V and 0 bases from J, the junction kept 10 bases outside the gene matches. Germline assignment: CDR1 SGHRS and CDR2 YFSETQ. The CDR3 extends over 18 amino acids. The CDR3 region is CASSTRTGFASGANVLTF. The CDR3 DNA sequence: TGCGCCAGCAGCACCCGGACAGGTTTCGCCTCTGGGGCCAACGTCCTGACTTTC. The full variable domain, rest sourced from reference TRBV5-1 and TRBJ2-6, is KAGVTQTPRYLIKTRGQQVTLSCSPISGHRSVSWYQQTPGQGLQFLFEYFSETQRNKGNFPGRFSGRQFSNSRSEMNVSTLELGDSALYLCASSTRTGFASGANVLTFGAGSRLTVL.

The gene calls are TRBV6-1 and TRBJ1-4; unclear D gene. Germline CDR1 is MNHNS and CDR2 is SASEGT. V lost 6 bases and J lost 4, with 15 bases in between. The CDR3 is made up of 15 amino acids. The CDR3 sequence is CASSQRQLINEKLFF. DNA for the CDR3: TGTGCCAGCAGCCAACGGCAGCTTATTAATGAAAAACTGTTTTTT.

This clonotype was picked up a small number of times. V usage is TRBV28 and J usage is TRBJ2-7; 7 nucleotides agree with TRBD1. The CDR3 has 16 amino acids. Germline V gene data show CDR1 as MDHEN and CDR2 as SYDVKM. With 5 bases clipped from V and 7 bases from J, the junction kept 17 bases outside the gene matches. For the CDR3, the DNA is TGTGCCAGCAGTACTCGAGGCCGGGACAGCCGCTTTGAGCAGTACTTC. Translated, it gives CASSTRGRDSRFEQYF.

The V gene is TRBV7-9, the J gene TRBJ1-4; maybe TRBD1 (5 bases). The CDR3 has 16 residues. Trimming pared 5 bases from V and 1 base from J, leaving 14 bases between. Germline CDR1 and CDR2: SEHNR and FQNEAQ (reference sequence). CDR3 DNA: TGTGCCAGCAGCGCAACCCCAGGGATAACTAATGAAAAACTGTTTTTT. It specifies CASSATPGITNEKLFF.

This clonotype appeared many times. V usage is TRBV7-9 and J usage is TRBJ1-3; TRBD1 matches at 10 bases. Trimming cost V 6 bases and J 4 bases; bases outside gene matches: 9. Germline loops: CDR1 SEHNR, CDR2 FQNEAQ (reference sequence). The CDR3 has 16 residues. The chain's CDR3 is CASRPDRGGPGNTIYF. For the CDR3, the DNA is TGTGCCAGCAGACCGGACAGGGGGGGTCCCGGAAACACCATATATTTT.

This clonotype was counted many times. V usage is TRBV5-1 and J usage is TRBJ1-2; tentatively, D is TRBD1 (6 bases). Trimming removed 4 bases from V and 3 bases from J, with 16 bases in between. Looked up from germline, CDR1 is SGHRS and CDR2 is YFSETQ. The CDR3 spans 15 residues. The DNA for the CDR3 is TGCGCCAGCAGCCCGTCCGGGGGGGCGGACTATGGCTACACCTTC. Translating it yields CASSPSGGADYGYTF.

This clonotype has a count of ten or more. The chain carries TRBV10-2 and TRBJ1-2, with a weak D call TRBD1 (6 bases). The CDR3 is 13 residues long. The V gene's germline CDR1 is WSHSY and CDR2 SAAADI. V gave up 4 bases and J gave up 4 bases, with 10 bases separating them. In DNA form, the CDR3 reads TGCGCCAGCAGTGCCAGGGGACTCTATGGCTACACCTTC. This sequence encodes CASSARGLYGYTF.

This clonotype was detected a few times. The gene calls are TRBV4-2 and TRBJ1-4; possibly TRBD1 for D (5 bases). There are 17 residues in the CDR3. V dropped 3 bases and J dropped 4 bases, with 18 bases sitting between them. Looked up from germline, CDR1 is LGHNA and CDR2 is YNFKEQ. The CDR3 DNA reads as TGTGCCAGCAGCCAGGGGGGACTGGGGCTGGGTAATGAAAAACTGTTTTTT. This codes for CASSQGGLGLGNEKLFF.

The genes are TRBV20-1 and TRBJ2-1, with TRBD2 matching 13 bases. Per the germline V gene, CDR1 is DFQATT and CDR2 is SNEGSKA (reference sequence). This CDR3 is built from 18 residues. J gave up 1 base and V 0 bases, and 6 bases lay outside the gene matches. The CDR3 coding sequence is TGCAGTGCTAGAGATCCGTGGACTAGCGGGGGATCCTACAATGAGCAGTTCTTC. Translation: CSARDPWTSGGSYNEQFF.

In its sample, this clonotype was seen many times. The DNA of the CDR3 is TGCAGTGCTAGAGATAGGGGGCCCGATGGCTACACCTTC. This sequence encodes CSARDRGPDGYTF. The rearrangement links TRBV20-1 to TRBJ1-2; 7 nucleotides line up with TRBD1. Germline V lookup: CDR1 DFQATT, CDR2 SNEGSKA (reference sequence). The CDR3 is 13 amino acids. The trim removed 0 bases at V and 6 bases at J, leaving 4 bases unmatched.

This clonotype was seen more than once but under ten times. The chain uses TRBV5-1 and TRBJ2-7; unclear D gene. Trimming removed 5 bases at V and 1 base at J, with 10 bases between. The CDR3 loop spans 13 amino acids. The germline V gene encodes CDR1 SGHRS and CDR2 YFSETQ. This chain's CDR3 is CASRPVQSYEQYF. The CDR3 bases are TGCGCCAGCAGGCCGGTCCAGTCCTACGAGCAGTACTTC.

The CDR3 DNA reads TGTGCCAGCAGTCTAATCAGGGGAGGGAATGAAAAACTGTTTTTT. This translates into CASSLIRGGNEKLFF. The J gene is TRBJ1-4, the V gene TRBV12-3 or TRBV12-4; a weak D match, TRBD1 (6 bases). The length of the CDR3 is 15 residues. V was trimmed by 5 bases and J by 5 bases, leaving 15 bases between them.

This clonotype was detected many times. The CDR3: CASSREATRTLDTQYF. The CDR3 DNA is TGTGCCAGCAGCCGAGAGGCGACTAGGACCCTAGATACGCAGTATTTT. The genes are TRBV4-2 and TRBJ2-3, with a weak D call TRBD2 (6 bases). The CDR3 spans 16 residues. CDR1 and CDR2 (germline): LGHNA, YNFKEQ. V dropped 4 bases and J dropped 5 bases, with 19 bases sitting between them.

This clonotype was picked up many times. In nucleotides, the CDR3 is TGTGCCAGCAGCTTAGCGCCTTCAGATACGCAGTATTTT. This translates into CASSLAPSDTQYF. This chain joins TRBV7-2 and TRBJ2-3; no definite D call. Trimming took off 0 bases at V and 4 bases at J, with 5 bases between the two ends. The germline CDR1 and CDR2 sequences are SGHTA and FQGNSA. The CDR3 loop spans 13 amino acids.

This clonotype was picked up a small number of times. The CDR3 DNA sequence: TGTGCCTCCTCCGGCGTACGTAACTATGGCTACACCTTC. Amino acid sequence: CASSGVRNYGYTF. V usage is TRBV30 and J usage is TRBJ1-2; no firm D call. The CDR3 runs to 13 residues. V lost 7 bases, J lost 1 base, and 13 bases lay in between. Per the germline V gene, CDR1 is GTSNPN and CDR2 is SVGIG (reference sequence).